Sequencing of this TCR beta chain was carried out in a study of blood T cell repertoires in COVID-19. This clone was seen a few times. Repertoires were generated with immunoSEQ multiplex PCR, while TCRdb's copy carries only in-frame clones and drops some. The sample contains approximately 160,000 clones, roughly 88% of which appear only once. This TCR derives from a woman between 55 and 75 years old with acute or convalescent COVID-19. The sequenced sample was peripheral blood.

The CDR3 DNA is TGTGCCAGCAGCCAAGATCGGACAGGTGGGAGCACAAGGGAGACCCAGTACTTC. As protein: CASSQDRTGGSTRETQYF. This chain uses TRBV14 with TRBJ2-5; 7 bases are shared with TRBD1. The CDR3 has 18 residues. Trimming cost V 0 bases and J 5 bases; bases outside gene matches: 15. Germline V gene lookup returns CDR1 SGHDN and CDR2 FVKESK. Full variable domain (remainder filled in from reference TRBV14 and TRBJ2-5): EAGVTQFPSHSVIEKGQTVTLRCDPISGHDNLYWYRRVMGKEIKFLLHFVKESKQDESGMPNNRFLAERTGGTYSTLKVQPAELEDSGVYFCASSQDRTGGSTRETQYFGPGTRLLVL.